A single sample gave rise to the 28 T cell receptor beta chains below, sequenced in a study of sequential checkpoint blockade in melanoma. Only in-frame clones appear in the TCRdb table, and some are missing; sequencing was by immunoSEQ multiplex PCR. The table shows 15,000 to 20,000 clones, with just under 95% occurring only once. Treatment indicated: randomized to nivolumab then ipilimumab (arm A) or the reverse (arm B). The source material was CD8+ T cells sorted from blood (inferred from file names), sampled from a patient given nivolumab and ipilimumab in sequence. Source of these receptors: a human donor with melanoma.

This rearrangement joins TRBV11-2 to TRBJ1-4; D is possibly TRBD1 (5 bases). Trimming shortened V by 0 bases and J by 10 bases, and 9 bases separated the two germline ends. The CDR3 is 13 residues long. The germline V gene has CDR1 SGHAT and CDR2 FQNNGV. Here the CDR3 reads CASSLDWGGKLFF. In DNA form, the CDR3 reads TGTGCCAGCAGCTTAGATTGGGGCGGAAAACTGTTTTTT.

In DNA form, the CDR3 reads TGTGCCAGCAGCTTAACGGGAGGAGACAGGAGCTCCTACGAGCAGTACTTC. The encoded protein is CASSLTGGDRSSYEQYF. The chain employs TRBV11-2 and TRBJ2-7, with a possible D match to TRBD2 (7 bases). CDR3 length equals 17 residues. V lost 2 bases to trimming and J lost 0 bases, with 17 bases between them. Germline CDR1 and CDR2: SGHAT and FQNNGV.

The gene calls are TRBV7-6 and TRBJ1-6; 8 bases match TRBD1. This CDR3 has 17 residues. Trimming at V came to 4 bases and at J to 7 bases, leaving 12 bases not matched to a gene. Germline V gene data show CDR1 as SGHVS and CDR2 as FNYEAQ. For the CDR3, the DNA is TGTGCCAGCAGCTCAGGACAGGGACTGCAGATAAATTCACCCCTCCACTTT. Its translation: CASSSGQGLQINSPLHF.

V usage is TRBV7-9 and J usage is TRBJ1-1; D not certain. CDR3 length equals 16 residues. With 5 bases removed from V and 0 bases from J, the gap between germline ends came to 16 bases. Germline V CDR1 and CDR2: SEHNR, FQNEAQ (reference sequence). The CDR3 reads CASSPGGLSLNTEAFF. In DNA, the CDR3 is TGTGCCAGCAGCCCCGGAGGGCTCAGTTTGAACACTGAAGCTTTCTTT.

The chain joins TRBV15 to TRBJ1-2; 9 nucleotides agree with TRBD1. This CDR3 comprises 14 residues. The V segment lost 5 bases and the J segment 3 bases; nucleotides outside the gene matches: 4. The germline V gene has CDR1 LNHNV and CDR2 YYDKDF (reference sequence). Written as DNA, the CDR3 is TGTGCCACCAGCGGGGGACAGGGCTACTATGGCTACACCTTC. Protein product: CATSGGQGYYGYTF.

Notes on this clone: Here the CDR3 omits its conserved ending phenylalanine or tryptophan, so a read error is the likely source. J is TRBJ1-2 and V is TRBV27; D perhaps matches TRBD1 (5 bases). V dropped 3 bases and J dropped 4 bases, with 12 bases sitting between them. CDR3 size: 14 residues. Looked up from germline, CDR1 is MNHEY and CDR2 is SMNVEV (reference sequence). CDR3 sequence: CASSFGGRGYGYTL. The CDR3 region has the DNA TGTGCCAGCAGTTTCGGGGGGAGGGGCTATGGCTACACCCTC.

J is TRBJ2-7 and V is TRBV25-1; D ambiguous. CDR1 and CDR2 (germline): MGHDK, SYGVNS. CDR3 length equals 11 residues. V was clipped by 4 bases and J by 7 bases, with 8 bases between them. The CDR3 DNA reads TGTGCCAGCAGTGTTAGCATTGAGCAGTACTTC. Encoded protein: CASSVSIEQYF.

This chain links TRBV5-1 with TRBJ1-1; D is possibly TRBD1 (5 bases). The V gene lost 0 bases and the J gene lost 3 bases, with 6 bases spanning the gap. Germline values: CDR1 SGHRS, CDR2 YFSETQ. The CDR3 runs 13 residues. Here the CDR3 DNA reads TGCGCCAGCAGCTTGGGGACATACACTGAAGCTTTCTTT. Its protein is CASSLGTYTEAFF.

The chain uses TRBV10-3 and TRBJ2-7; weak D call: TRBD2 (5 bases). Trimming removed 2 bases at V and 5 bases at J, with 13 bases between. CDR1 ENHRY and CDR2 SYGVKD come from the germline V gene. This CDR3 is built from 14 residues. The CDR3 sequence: CAISEIEGLNEQYF. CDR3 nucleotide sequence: TGTGCCATCAGTGAGATAGAGGGCTTGAACGAGCAGTACTTC.

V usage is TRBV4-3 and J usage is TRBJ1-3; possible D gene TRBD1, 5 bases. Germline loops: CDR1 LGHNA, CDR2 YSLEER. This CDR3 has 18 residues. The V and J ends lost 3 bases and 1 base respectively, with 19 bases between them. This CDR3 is CASSHALRVGGSGNTIYF. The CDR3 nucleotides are TGCGCCAGCAGCCACGCACTCCGAGTGGGGGGGTCTGGAAACACCATATATTTT.

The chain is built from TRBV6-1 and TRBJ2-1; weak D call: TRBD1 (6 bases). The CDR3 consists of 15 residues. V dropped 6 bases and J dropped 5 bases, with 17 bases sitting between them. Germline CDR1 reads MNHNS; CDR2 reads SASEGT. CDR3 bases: TGTGCCAGCAGAGTAGCGACAGGAGCAAACAATGAGCAGTTCTTC. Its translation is CASRVATGANNEQFF.

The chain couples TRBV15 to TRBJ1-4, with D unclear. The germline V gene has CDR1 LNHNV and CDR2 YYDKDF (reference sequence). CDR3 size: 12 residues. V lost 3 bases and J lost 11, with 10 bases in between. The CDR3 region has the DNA TGTGCCACCAGCAGTATAAGCGGGAAACTGTTTTTT. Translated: CATSSISGKLFF.

The CDR3 DNA reads as TGTGCCTGGAGTTGGGGCGGCAGACAAGCTTTCTTT. Residues: CAWSWGGRQAFF. This rearrangement joins TRBV30 to TRBJ1-1; TRBD1 might be the D (5 bases). Germline CDR1 reads GTSNPN; CDR2 reads SVGIG (reference sequence). The length of the CDR3 is 12 residues. Trimming removed 2 bases from V and 9 bases from J, with 13 bases in between.

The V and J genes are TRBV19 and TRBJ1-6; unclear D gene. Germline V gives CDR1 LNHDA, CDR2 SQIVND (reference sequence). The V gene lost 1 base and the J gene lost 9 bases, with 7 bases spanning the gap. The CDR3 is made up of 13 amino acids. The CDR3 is CASSIATSSPLHF. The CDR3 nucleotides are TGTGCCAGTAGTATAGCGACAAGTTCACCCCTCCACTTT.

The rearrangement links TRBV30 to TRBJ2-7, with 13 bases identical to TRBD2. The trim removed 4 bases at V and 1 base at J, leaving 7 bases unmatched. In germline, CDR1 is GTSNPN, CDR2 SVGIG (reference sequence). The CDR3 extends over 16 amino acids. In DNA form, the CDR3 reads TGTGCCTGGACCGGACTAGCGGGAGATAGGTCCTACGAGCAGTACTTC. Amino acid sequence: CAWTGLAGDRSYEQYF.

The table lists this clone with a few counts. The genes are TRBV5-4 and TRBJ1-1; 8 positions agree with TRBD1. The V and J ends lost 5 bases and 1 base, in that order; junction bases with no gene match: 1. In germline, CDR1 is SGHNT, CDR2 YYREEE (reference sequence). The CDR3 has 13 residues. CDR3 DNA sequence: TGTGCCAGCAGGGGGACAGGGAACACTGAAGCTTTCTTT. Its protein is CASRGTGNTEAFF. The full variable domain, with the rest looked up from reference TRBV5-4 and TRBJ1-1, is ETGVTQSPTHLIKTRGQQVTLRCSSQSGHNTVSWYQQALGQGPQFIFQYYREEENGRGNFPPRFSGLQFPNYSSELNVNALELDDSALYLCASRGTGNTEAFFGQGTRLTVV.

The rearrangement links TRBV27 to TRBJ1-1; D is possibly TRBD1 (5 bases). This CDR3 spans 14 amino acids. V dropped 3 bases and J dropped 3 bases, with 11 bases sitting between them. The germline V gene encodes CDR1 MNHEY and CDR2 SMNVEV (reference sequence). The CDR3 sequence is CASSLLGEDTEAFF. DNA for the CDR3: TGTGCCAGCAGTTTGTTAGGGGAAGACACTGAAGCTTTCTTT.

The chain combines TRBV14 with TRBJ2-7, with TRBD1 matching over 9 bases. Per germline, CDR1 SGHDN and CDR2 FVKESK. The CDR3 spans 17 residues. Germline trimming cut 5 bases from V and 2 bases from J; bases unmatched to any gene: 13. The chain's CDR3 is CASSYFPVGQGPYEQYF. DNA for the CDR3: TGTGCCAGCAGCTATTTCCCGGTGGGACAGGGACCCTACGAGCAGTACTTC.

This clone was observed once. In DNA, the CDR3 is TGTGCCAGCAGCTTGGGACAGGCAAATGGCTACACCTTC. Residues: CASSLGQANGYTF. The chain recombines TRBV11-1 with TRBJ1-2; TRBD1 aligns across 8 bases. With V trimmed by 3 bases and J by 6 bases, 3 bases remained unmatched. The length of the CDR3 is 13 residues. CDR1 SGHAT and CDR2 FQDESV come from the germline V gene (reference sequence).

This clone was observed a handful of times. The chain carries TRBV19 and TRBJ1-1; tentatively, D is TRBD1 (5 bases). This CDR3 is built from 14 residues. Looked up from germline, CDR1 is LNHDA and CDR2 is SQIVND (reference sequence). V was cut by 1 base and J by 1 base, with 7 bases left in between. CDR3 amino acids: CASSIGQTNTEAFF. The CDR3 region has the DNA TGTGCCAGTAGTATAGGACAGACGAACACTGAAGCTTTCTTT.

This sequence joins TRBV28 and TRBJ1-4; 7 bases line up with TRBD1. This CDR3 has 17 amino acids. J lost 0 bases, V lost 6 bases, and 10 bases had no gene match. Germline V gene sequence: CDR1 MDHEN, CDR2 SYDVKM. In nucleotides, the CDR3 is TGTGCCAGCAGCTGGGGGACAGTAGACACAACTAATGAAAAACTGTTTTTT. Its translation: CASSWGTVDTTNEKLFF.

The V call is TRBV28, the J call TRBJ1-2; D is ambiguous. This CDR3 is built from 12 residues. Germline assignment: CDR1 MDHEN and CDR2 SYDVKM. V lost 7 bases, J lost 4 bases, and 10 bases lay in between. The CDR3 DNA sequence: TGTGCCAGCAAGCAGGAACCCTATGGCTACACCTTC. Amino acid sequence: CASKQEPYGYTF.

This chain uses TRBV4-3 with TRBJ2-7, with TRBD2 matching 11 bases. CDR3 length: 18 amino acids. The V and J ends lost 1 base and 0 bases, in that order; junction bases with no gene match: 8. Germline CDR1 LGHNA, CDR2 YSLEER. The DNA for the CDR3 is TGCGCCAGCAGCCAAGCAGTTCCCGGGACTAGCGGCTCCTACGAGCAGTACTTC. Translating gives CASSQAVPGTSGSYEQYF.

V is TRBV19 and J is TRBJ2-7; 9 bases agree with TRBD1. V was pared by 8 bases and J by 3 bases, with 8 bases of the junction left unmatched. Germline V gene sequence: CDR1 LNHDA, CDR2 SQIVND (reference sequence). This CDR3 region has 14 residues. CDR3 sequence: CASQSTGGIYEQYF. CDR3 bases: TGTGCCAGTCAATCGACAGGGGGTATCTACGAGCAGTACTTC.

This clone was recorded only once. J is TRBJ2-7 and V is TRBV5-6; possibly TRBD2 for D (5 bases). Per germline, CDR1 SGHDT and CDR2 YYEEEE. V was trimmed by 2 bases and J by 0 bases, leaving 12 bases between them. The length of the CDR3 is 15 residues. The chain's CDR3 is CASSFGIGTSYEQYF. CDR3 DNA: TGTGCCAGCAGCTTCGGGATCGGCACCTCCTACGAGCAGTACTTC.

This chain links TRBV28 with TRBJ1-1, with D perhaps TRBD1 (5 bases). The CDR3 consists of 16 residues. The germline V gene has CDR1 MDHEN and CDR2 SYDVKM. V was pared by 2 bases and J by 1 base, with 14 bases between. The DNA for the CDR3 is TGTGCCAGCAGTTTACCACCGGGACTGCAGAACACTGAAGCTTTCTTT. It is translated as CASSLPPGLQNTEAFF.

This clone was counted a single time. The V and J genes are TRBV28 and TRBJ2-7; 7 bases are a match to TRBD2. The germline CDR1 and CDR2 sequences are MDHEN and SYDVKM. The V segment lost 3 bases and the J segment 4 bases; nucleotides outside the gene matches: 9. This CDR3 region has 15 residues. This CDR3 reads CASSFLAGEVYEQYF. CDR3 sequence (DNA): TGTGCCAGCAGTTTTCTGGCGGGAGAGGTGTACGAGCAGTACTTC.

The CDR3 DNA is TGTGCCAGTAGTATACATCAGGTAGAGGGCCACACTGAAGCTTTCTTT. Residues: CASSIHQVEGHTEAFF. The J gene is TRBJ1-1, the V gene TRBV19; unclear D gene. Looked up from germline, CDR1 is LNHDA and CDR2 is SQIVND (reference sequence). This CDR3 is built from 16 residues. V was clipped by 2 bases and J by 3 bases, with 16 bases between them.